This is a list of T cell receptor beta chains from one sample in a study of technical replicates of blood from a handful of donors. Libraries were prepared by immunoSEQ multiplex PCR; TCRdb keeps only in-frame clonotypes and omits some of them. The data show approximately 76,000 clones, 86% seen once. The sample comprised PBMCs. These TCRs come from a human donor in good health. Some clones in this sample may be carry-over from other donors' samples. CDR3s include the opening cysteine and the closing phenylalanine or tryptophan. D genes are given only for firm matches. Clone sizes are given selectively: once, few, many, or a class where the clone is expanded.

D gene: TRBD1; clone size: NA; V gene: TRBV4-3; CDR3 length: 11; J gene: TRBJ1-1; CDR3 protein: CASTSGRGAFF; CDR3 DNA: TGCGCCAGCACCTCAGGCAGGGGGGCTTTCTTT
D gene: TRBD1; clone size: NA; V gene: TRBV2; CDR3 length: 14; J gene: TRBJ1-1; CDR3 protein: CASREQGMNTEAFF; CDR3 DNA: TGTGCCAGCAGAGAACAGGGGATGAACACTGAAGCTTTCTTT
D gene: TRBD1; clone size: NA; V gene: TRBV5-4; CDR3 length: 14; J gene: TRBJ1-2; CDR3 protein: CASSHDPTGYGYTF; CDR3 DNA: TGTGCCAGCAGCCACGATCCGACAGGGTACGGCTACACCTTC
D gene: NA; clone size: NA; V gene: TRBV11-3; CDR3 length: 13; J gene: TRBJ2-7; CDR3 protein: CASSLGLFYEQYF; CDR3 DNA: TGTGCCAGCAGCTTAGGGCTTTTCTACGAGCAGTACTTC
D gene: TRBD2; clone size: NA; V gene: TRBV7-2; CDR3 length: 15; J gene: TRBJ2-7; CDR3 protein: CASSPRTSKPYEQYF; CDR3 DNA: TGTGCCAGCAGCCCCCGGACTAGTAAACCCTACGAGCAGTACTTC
D gene: TRBD2; clone size: NA; V gene: TRBV7-2; CDR3 length: 14; J gene: TRBJ2-5; CDR3 protein: CASSIGLDAGTQYF; CDR3 DNA: TGTGCCAGCAGCATCGGACTAGATGCAGGGACCCAGTACTTC
D gene: TRBD2; clone size: once; V gene: TRBV18; CDR3 length: 15; J gene: TRBJ2-3; CDR3 protein: CASSPPSGMADTQYF; CDR3 DNA: TGTGCCAGCTCACCACCTAGCGGGATGGCAGATACGCAGTATTTT
D gene: NA; clone size: NA; V gene: TRBV5-1; CDR3 length: 14; J gene: TRBJ2-2; CDR3 protein: CASSLQLSTGELFF; CDR3 DNA: TGCGCCAGCAGCTTGCAGTTATCCACCGGGGAGCTGTTTTTT
D gene: NA; clone size: NA; V gene: TRBV5-5; CDR3 length: 15; J gene: TRBJ2-1; CDR3 protein: CASSFGRGLYNEQFF; CDR3 DNA: TGTGCCAGCAGCTTTGGTAGGGGCCTCTACAATGAGCAGTTCTTC
D gene: TRBD2; clone size: NA; V gene: TRBV7-7; CDR3 length: 15; J gene: TRBJ2-7; CDR3 protein: CASSLTLAGVGEQYF; CDR3 DNA: TGTGCCAGCAGCCTTACATTAGCGGGAGTAGGCGAGCAGTACTTC
D gene: TRBD1; clone size: once; V gene: TRBV19; CDR3 length: 15; J gene: TRBJ1-6; CDR3 protein: CASSPTDRVNSPLHF; CDR3 DNA: TGTGCCAGTAGTCCCACGGACAGGGTCAATTCACCCCTCCACTTT
D gene: NA; clone size: NA; V gene: TRBV18; CDR3 length: 15; J gene: TRBJ1-1; CDR3 protein: CASSPPSLGNTEAFF; CDR3 DNA: TGTGCCAGCTCACCACCTAGCTTGGGGAACACTGAAGCTTTCTTT
D gene: NA; clone size: NA; V gene: TRBV4-3; CDR3 length: 15; J gene: TRBJ1-2; CDR3 protein: CASSQDGHPWEGYTF; CDR3 DNA: TGCGCCAGCAGCCAAGATGGCCACCCCTGGGAGGGCTACACCTTC
D gene: TRBD1; clone size: NA; V gene: TRBV6-1; CDR3 length: 15; J gene: TRBJ1-2; CDR3 protein: CASGAGQGYNYGYTF; CDR3 DNA: TGTGCCAGCGGTGCCGGACAGGGGTACAACTATGGCTACACCTTC
D gene: NA; clone size: few; V gene: TRBV11-2; CDR3 length: 16; J gene: TRBJ1-1; CDR3 protein: CASSLDFGVRNTEAFF; CDR3 DNA: TGTGCCAGCAGCTTAGATTTCGGGGTAAGGAACACTGAAGCTTTCTTT
D gene: NA; clone size: NA; V gene: TRBV13; CDR3 length: 13; J gene: TRBJ2-5; CDR3 protein: CASTYGSMQTQYF; CDR3 DNA: TGTGCCAGCACCTACGGGAGTATGCAGACCCAGTACTTC
D gene: NA; clone size: NA; V gene: TRBV5-4; CDR3 length: 16; J gene: TRBJ1-3; CDR3 protein: CASSLGSVNSGNTIYF; CDR3 DNA: TGTGCCAGCAGCTTGGGATCGGTAAACTCTGGAAACACCATATATTTT
D gene: NA; clone size: NA; V gene: TRBV7-3; CDR3 length: 13; J gene: TRBJ2-7; CDR3 protein: CASSQTVGYEQYF; CDR3 DNA: TGTGCCAGCAGTCAGACAGTTGGATACGAGCAGTACTTC
D gene: TRBD2; clone size: NA; V gene: TRBV19; CDR3 length: 13; J gene: TRBJ2-3; CDR3 protein: CSSRPSGADTQYF; CDR3 DNA: TGTTCGAGCAGGCCTAGCGGGGCAGATACGCAGTATTTT
D gene: NA; clone size: NA; V gene: TRBV7-9; CDR3 length: 19; J gene: TRBJ1-1; CDR3 protein: CASSLAGYRGLAGGTEAFF; CDR3 DNA: TGTGCCAGCAGCTTAGCTGGTTATCGAGGGTTGGCCGGAGGCACTGAAGCTTTCTTT
D gene: TRBD1; clone size: NA; V gene: TRBV4-1; CDR3 length: 12; J gene: TRBJ2-3; CDR3 protein: CASSQAGQVKYF; CDR3 DNA: TGCGCCAGCAGCCAAGCGGGACAGGTTAAGTATTTT
D gene: NA; clone size: NA; V gene: TRBV5-1; CDR3 length: 15; J gene: TRBJ1-4; CDR3 protein: CASSLEGATNEKLFF; CDR3 DNA: TGCGCCAGCAGCTTGGAAGGGGCAACTAATGAAAAACTGTTTTTT
D gene: NA; clone size: NA; V gene: TRBV4-3; CDR3 length: 15; J gene: TRBJ1-5; CDR3 protein: CASSQEGGSNQPQHF; CDR3 DNA: TGCGCCAGCAGCCAAGAAGGGGGTAGCAATCAGCCCCAGCATTTT
D gene: NA; clone size: NA; V gene: TRBV18; CDR3 length: 13; J gene: TRBJ1-2; CDR3 protein: CASSPSNNYGYTF; CDR3 DNA: TGTGCCAGCTCCCCCTCTAACAACTATGGCTACACCTTC
D gene: TRBD2; clone size: once; V gene: TRBV4-2; CDR3 length: 19; J gene: TRBJ2-1; CDR3 protein: CASSHDFRTSGGAYNEQFF; CDR3 DNA: TGTGCCAGCAGCCATGATTTTAGGACTAGCGGGGGGGCCTACAATGAGCAGTTCTTC
D gene: NA; clone size: NA; V gene: TRBV9; CDR3 length: 10; J gene: TRBJ2-7; CDR3 protein: CASAEDEQYF; CDR3 DNA: TGTGCCAGCGCTGAGGACGAGCAGTACTTC
D gene: TRBD2; clone size: NA; V gene: TRBV7-2; CDR3 length: 17; J gene: TRBJ2-3; CDR3 protein: CASSYTYLAGLTDTQYF; CDR3 DNA: TGTGCCAGCAGCTACACTTATCTAGCGGGGCTCACAGATACGCAGTATTTT
D gene: TRBD1; clone size: NA; V gene: TRBV7-2; CDR3 length: 14; J gene: TRBJ1-5; CDR3 protein: CASSYTGGNQPQHF; CDR3 DNA: TGTGCCAGCAGCTATACAGGGGGCAATCAGCCCCAGCATTTT
D gene: NA; clone size: NA; V gene: TRBV27; CDR3 length: 13; J gene: TRBJ1-2; CDR3 protein: CASSSRSNYGYTF; CDR3 DNA: TGTGCCAGCAGTTCGAGGAGTAACTATGGCTACACCTTC
D gene: NA; clone size: NA; V gene: TRBV5-1; CDR3 length: 13; J gene: TRBJ1-4; CDR3 protein: CASSRDKNEKLFF; CDR3 DNA: TGCGCCAGCAGCCGTGACAAAAATGAAAAACTGTTTTTT
D gene: TRBD1; clone size: NA; V gene: TRBV6-1; CDR3 length: 16; J gene: TRBJ1-4; CDR3 protein: CASSEGEGTGGEKLFF; CDR3 DNA: TGTGCCAGCAGTGAAGGGGAGGGGACAGGGGGCGAAAAACTGTTTTTT
D gene: TRBD1; clone size: NA; V gene: TRBV15; CDR3 length: 14; J gene: TRBJ2-7; CDR3 protein: CATSPGQGIYEQYF; CDR3 DNA: TGTGCCACCAGTCCGGGACAGGGAATCTACGAGCAGTACTTC
D gene: TRBD2; clone size: once; V gene: TRBV18; CDR3 length: 15; J gene: TRBJ2-1; CDR3 protein: CASSRTSAAYNEQFF; CDR3 DNA: TGTGCCAGCTCAAGGACTAGCGCCGCCTACAATGAGCAGTTCTTC